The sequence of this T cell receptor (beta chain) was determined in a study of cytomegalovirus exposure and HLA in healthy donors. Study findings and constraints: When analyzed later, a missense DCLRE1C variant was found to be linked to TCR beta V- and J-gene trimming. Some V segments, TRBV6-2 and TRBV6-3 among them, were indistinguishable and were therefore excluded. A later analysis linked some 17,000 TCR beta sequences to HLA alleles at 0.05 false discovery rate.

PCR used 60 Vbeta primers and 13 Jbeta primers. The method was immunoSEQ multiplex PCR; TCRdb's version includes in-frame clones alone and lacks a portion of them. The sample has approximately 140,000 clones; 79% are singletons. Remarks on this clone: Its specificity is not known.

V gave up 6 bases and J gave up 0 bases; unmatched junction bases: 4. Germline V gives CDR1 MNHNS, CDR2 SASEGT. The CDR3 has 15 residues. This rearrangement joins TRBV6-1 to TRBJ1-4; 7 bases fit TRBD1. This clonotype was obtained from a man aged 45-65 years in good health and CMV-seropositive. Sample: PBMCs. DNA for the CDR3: TGTGCCAGCAGGGGAACAGGGGCAACTAATGAAAAACTGTTTTTT. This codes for CASRGTGATNEKLFF.